Presented here are 10 T cell receptor beta chains from one specimen sequenced in a study of CD8 T cells in ankylosing spondylitis. Findings and limits, study-wide: A motif in TCR beta, a set of fewer than ten highly homologous variants, appeared characteristic of ankylosing spondylitis blood.

These receptors are not linked to any known antigen. TCRdb passed the 5' RACE reads through MiXCR, listing each CDR3 protein once. In the table there are some 85,000 distinct CDR3 sequences, approximately 8.9% of which are singletons. Material for sequencing was blood, either unsorted or a sorted T cell fraction (not recorded which). These receptors were obtained from a male donor with ankylosing spondylitis.

In its sample, this clonotype was seen many times. The chain joins TRBV7-9 to TRBJ2-4; 7 bases are shared with TRBD1. Germline loops: CDR1 SEHNR, CDR2 FQNEAQ (reference sequence). This CDR3 comprises 16 residues. J gave up 0 bases and V 5 bases, and 7 bases lay outside the gene matches. Written as DNA, the CDR3 is TGTGCCAGCAGCCTTGGGACAGCCTTAGCCAAAAACATTCAGTACTTC. Translated: CASSLGTALAKNIQYF.

This clonotype was observed at least ten times. The genes are TRBV5-1 and TRBJ2-1; D gene uncertain. The CDR3 is 15 residues long. The V gene lost 6 bases and the J gene lost 0 bases, with 13 bases spanning the gap. CDR1 and CDR2 from the germline V gene are SGHRS and YFSETQ. CDR3 protein: CASTVDLSSYNEQFF. The CDR3, as DNA: TGCGCCAGCACCGTTGACTTGAGCTCCTACAATGAGCAGTTCTTC.

This clonotype was seen only a few times. J is TRBJ2-3 and V is TRBV24-1, with TRBD2 identical over 8 bases. Germline V gene data show CDR1 as KGHDR and CDR2 as SFDVKD. V lost 0 bases, J lost 2 bases, and 3 bases stayed unmatched. The CDR3 extends over 16 amino acids. CDR3 sequence (DNA): TGTGCCACCAGTGATTTGAACGGGAGGGACACAGATACGCAGTATTTT. Amino acids: CATSDLNGRDTDTQYF.

The chain employs TRBV7-9 and TRBJ2-2; tentatively, D is TRBD1 or TRBD2 (5 bases each). Trimming shortened V by 2 bases and J by 9 bases, and 13 bases separated the two germline ends. Germline V gene sequence: CDR1 SEHNR, CDR2 FQNEAQ (reference sequence). The length of the CDR3 is 14 residues. CDR3 sequence (DNA): TGTGCCAGCAGCTTATTGGACTCAGGGCGGGAGCTGTTTTTT. Amino acid sequence: CASSLLDSGRELFF.

This clonotype was seen just once. J is TRBJ2-7 and V is TRBV20-1, with 7 bases identical to TRBD1. J was trimmed by 3 bases and V by 4 bases; bases with no gene match: 3. The CDR3 is 12 amino acids. Looked up from germline, CDR1 is DFQATT and CDR2 is SNEGSKA (reference sequence). CDR3 protein: CSATTGDYEQYF. Here the CDR3 DNA reads TGCAGTGCTACTACAGGGGACTACGAGCAGTACTTC.

This clonotype appeared a few times. V gene TRBV30 combines with J gene TRBJ1-5, with D tentatively TRBD1 (6 bases). CDR3 size: 13 residues. V gave up 6 bases and J gave up 2 bases, with 11 bases separating them. In germline, CDR1 is GTSNPN, CDR2 SVGIG (reference sequence). CDR3 in DNA: TGTGCCTGTTGGGCAGGGGGCAATCAGCCCCAGCATTTT. It specifies CACWAGGNQPQHF. The full variable domain, rest sourced from reference TRBV30 and TRBJ1-5, is SQTIHQWPATLVQPVGSPLSLECTVEGTSNPNLYWYRQAAGRGLQLLFYSVGIGQISSEVPQNLSASRPQDRQFILSSKKLLLSDSGFYLCACWAGGNQPQHFGDGTRLSIL.

This clonotype was seen repeatedly, ten times or more. This chain joins TRBV4-1 and TRBJ2-7; TRBD1 agrees at 7 bases. The trim removed 0 bases at V and 6 bases at J, leaving 8 bases unmatched. Germline loops: CDR1 MGHRA, CDR2 YSYEKL. The CDR3 sequence is 15 residues long. CDR3 nucleotides: TGCGCCAGCAGCCAAGAGGGGACAGTCGGAATCGAGCAGTACGTC. Its translation is CASSQEGTVGIEQYV.

This clonotype appeared many times. The chain has TRBV7-9 and TRBJ1-1; D gene ambiguous. This CDR3 is built from 14 residues. Looked up from germline, CDR1 is SEHNR and CDR2 is FQNEAQ (reference sequence). V was pared by 5 bases and J by 5 bases, with 15 bases between. The CDR3 loop reads CASSPAGLETEAFF. CDR3 in DNA: TGTGCCAGCAGCCCCGCCGGGTTGGAGACTGAAGCTTTCTTT. Complete variable domain (other parts from reference TRBV7-9 and TRBJ1-1): DTGVSQNPRHKITKRGQNVTFRCDPISEHNRLYWYRQTLGQGPEFLTYFQNEAQLEKSRLLSDRFSAERPKGSFSTLEIQRTEQGDSAMYLCASSPAGLETEAFFGQGTRLTVV.

CDR3 residues: CASSFFRDRESTLHF. In DNA form, the CDR3 reads TGTGCCAGCAGTTTCTTCCGGGACAGGGAGAGCACCCTCCACTTT. This rearrangement joins TRBV12-3 or TRBV12-4 to TRBJ1-6, with TRBD1 identical over 9 bases. The CDR3 sequence is 15 residues long. V was pared by 3 bases and J by 14 bases, with 11 bases of the junction left unmatched.

This clonotype showed up just a few times. The chain joins TRBV7-2 to TRBJ2-7, with unresolved D. V dropped 1 base and J dropped 2 bases, with 9 bases sitting between them. The CDR3 runs 14 residues. Germline V gene lookup returns CDR1 SGHTA and CDR2 FQGNSA. The CDR3: CASSLGPPPYEQYF. The DNA for the CDR3 is TGTGCCAGCAGCTTAGGTCCGCCCCCCTACGAGCAGTACTTC.